Listed below are T cell receptor beta chains from one sample, sequenced in a study of blood T cells in healthy people across ages. MiXCR, applied by TCRdb to the 5' RACE reads, yields one record per CDR3 protein. The repertoire consists of roughly 1,100,000 distinct CDR3 sequences, with about 25% occurring once and the leading ten covering around 0.75%. Another study also made use of these data, one on T cells of mothers and their children.

Source material: blood. The source of these receptors is a girl under 10 years old in good health. Both conserved end residues are part of each CDR3.

15	TRBV6-1	TRBJ2-5	CASRGRTDRQETQYF
23	TRBV21-1	TRBJ2-5	CASSKAFRVAEKRRENKQETQYF
16	TRBV28	TRBJ2-6	CASTNRRYSGANVLTF
14	TRBV7-6	TRBJ2-5	CASSLEGHRETQYF
15	TRBV6-2/TRBV6-3	TRBJ2-4	CASNNDNLAKNIQYF
15	TRBV5-1	NA	CASSSTGPSSYEQYF
13	TRBV27	TRBJ1-2	CASSGTPNYGYTF
11	TRBV29-1	TRBJ2-5	CSVAGEETQYF
13	TRBV7-2	TRBJ2-1	CASGQGNYNEQFF
14	TRBV18	TRBJ2-2	CASSPLEVAGELFF
14	TRBV6-1	TRBJ2-1	CASSPLAGGVEQFF
14	TRBV7-9	NA	CASSLSRGVDEQFF
16	TRBV4-1	TRBJ1-3	CASSQGSTYSGNTIYF
15	TRBV7-7	TRBJ2-3	CASSPGTGWTDTQYF
16	TRBV20-1	TRBJ2-1	CSASSSGRIIVNEQFF
14	TRBV20-1	TRBJ2-7	CSATLAGGPYEQYF
13	TRBV29-1	TRBJ2-5	CSVVDGLQETQYF
14	TRBV27	TRBJ2-7	CASSAGTALAEQYF
14	TRBV20-1	NA	CSAPIPIAGSEQFF
11	TRBV7-6	TRBJ2-2	CASSLLGELFF
13	TRBV20-1	TRBJ1-4	CSAMGPDDEKLFF
19	TRBV6-2/TRBV6-3	TRBJ2-1	CASSALIGTSGGAYNEQFF
11	TRBV6-2/TRBV6-3	TRBJ1-1	CASSYRRFAFF
14	TRBV28	TRBJ2-7	CASTTMTGGYEQYF
12	TRBV6-6	TRBJ1-1	CASSYSPSGAFF
14	TRBV3-1	TRBJ2-7	CASSHRDKPYEQYF
14	TRBV4-3	TRBJ1-1	CASSLATGNTEAFF
12	TRBV19	TRBJ1-1	CASTFGPTEAFF
14	TRBV12-3/TRBV12-4	TRBJ1-2	CASSLRTGEGGYTF
19	TRBV3-1	TRBJ2-6	CASSQVLAVLTSGANVLTF
13	TRBV12-3/TRBV12-4	NA	CASSLGQEVEQYF
16	TRBV24-1	NA	CATSDFRPGGGNEQFF
13	TRBV15	TRBJ1-5	CATSRDQSQPQHF
16	TRBV7-6	TRBJ2-5	CASSRVASGVQETQYF
15	TRBV5-1	TRBJ1-5	CASSHHKRGLKPQHF
12	TRBV4-3	TRBJ2-1	CASSQSPYEQFF
16	TRBV4-1	TRBJ2-5	CASSQVSTSGGETQYF
16	TRBV28	TRBJ2-5	CASSFGQGPYQETQYF
12	TRBV7-9	TRBJ2-2	CASSLETGELFF
15	TRBV4-2	TRBJ2-5	CASSQNREDSATQYF
15	TRBV7-9	TRBJ2-5	CASSLALRGQETQYF
12	TRBV27	TRBJ1-2	CASGSVNYGYTF
16	TRBV6-1	TRBJ1-2	CASSETFGTELYGYTF
14	TRBV12-5	TRBJ1-3	CASGLGPSGNTIYF